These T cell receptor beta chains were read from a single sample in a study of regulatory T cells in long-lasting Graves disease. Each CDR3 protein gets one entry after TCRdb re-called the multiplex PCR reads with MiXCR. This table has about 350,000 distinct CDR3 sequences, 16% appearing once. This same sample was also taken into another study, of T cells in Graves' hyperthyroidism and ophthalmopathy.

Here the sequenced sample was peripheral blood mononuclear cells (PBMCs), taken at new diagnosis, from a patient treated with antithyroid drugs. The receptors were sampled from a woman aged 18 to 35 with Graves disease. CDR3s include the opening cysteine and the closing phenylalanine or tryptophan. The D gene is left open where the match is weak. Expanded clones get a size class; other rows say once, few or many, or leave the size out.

TGTGCCAGCAATCGACCCTCTGGGGCCAACGTCCTGACTTTC,CASNRPSGANVLTF,.,TRBV28,.,TRBJ2-6
TGTGCCAGCTCACCAGGGCCAGGGGAGACCCAGTACTTC,CASSPGPGETQYF,many,TRBV18,.,TRBJ2-5
TGTGCCAGCAGCCGCGGTACTAGCGTTTCCAGCACAGATACGCAGTATTTT,CASSRGTSVSSTDTQYF,.,TRBV5-8,TRBD2,TRBJ2-3
TGTGCCTGGAGCGGACAGGTCAATCAGCCCCAGCATTTT,CAWSGQVNQPQHF,many,TRBV30,TRBD1,TRBJ1-5
TGCAGTGCTAGAGATCCAGCAGCGGGAGGTGGGGAGACCCAGTACTTC,CSARDPAAGGGETQYF,many,TRBV20-1,TRBD2,TRBJ2-5
TGTGCCAGCAGCTTGCGGAAGGGGGCTGAAAAACTGTTTTTT,CASSLRKGAEKLFF,many,TRBV5-6,TRBD1,TRBJ1-4
TGTGCCAGTCTCCCGGACAGTTCTAATGAAAAACTGTTTTTT,CASLPDSSNEKLFF,.,TRBV6-1,.,TRBJ1-4
TGTGCCAGCAGCCAGGGACAGGAGTCTTCACCCCTCCACTTT,CASSQGQESSPLHF,many,TRBV3-1,TRBD1,TRBJ1-6
TGTGCCAGCAGTTTAGCGGGGGGGCGCAGTCCCGGGGAGCTGTTTTTT,CASSLAGGRSPGELFF,.,TRBV12-3/TRBV12-4,.,TRBJ2-2
TGTGCCAGCAGCCCGCTCCGGGGTCGTGGCACTGAAGCTTTCTTT,CASSPLRGRGTEAFF,.,TRBV7-9,.,TRBJ1-1
TGTGCCAGCAGCTTAGGTGGGGGGGCCTCCGCCGAGCAGTACTTC,CASSLGGGASAEQYF,many,TRBV13,.,TRBJ2-7
TGTGCCAGCAGCTTTCTTGACGGGCCTGAAGCTAACTATGGCTACACCTTC,CASSFLDGPEANYGYTF,.,TRBV7-8,.,TRBJ1-2
TGTGCCAGCAGTCCGGGACTAGCTTACGAGCAGTACTTC,CASSPGLAYEQYF,many,TRBV27,TRBD2,TRBJ2-7
TGCAGCCAGCTCCGGGACAGGGTTGCAAATGAGCAGTTCTTC,CSQLRDRVANEQFF,.,TRBV29-1,TRBD1,TRBJ2-1
TGTGCCAGCAGCCAGCGGGGTCTCGATCCGAATGAGCAGTTCTTC,CASSQRGLDPNEQFF,.,TRBV11-2,TRBD2,TRBJ2-1
TGTGCCAGCGGACTACAAGAGACCCAGTACTTC,CASGLQETQYF,.,TRBV2,.,TRBJ2-5
TGTGCCAGCAGCCATCAGGGGGCTTTAGATGGCTACACCTTC,CASSHQGALDGYTF,.,TRBV3-1,TRBD1,TRBJ1-2
TGTGCCATCAGGGGACAGGGGGCGAATGAAAAACTGTTTTTT,CAIRGQGANEKLFF,few,TRBV10-3,TRBD1,TRBJ1-4
TGTGCCAGCAGCTACAGGGGGCGACCGGACACAGATACGCAGTATTTT,CASSYRGRPDTDTQYF,many,TRBV11-2,TRBD1,TRBJ2-3
TGTGCCAGCCGACAGGGAACGTCCTACGAGCAGTACTTC,CASRQGTSYEQYF,few,TRBV18,TRBD1,TRBJ2-7
TGTGCCAGTAGTTCAACCCGGACACGGGACACTGAAGCTTTCTTT,CASSSTRTRDTEAFF,few,TRBV19,.,TRBJ1-1
TGTGCCATCAGCACTCCGGGACAGGGGGGTGGCTACGAGCAGTACTTC,CAISTPGQGGGYEQYF,few,TRBV10-3,TRBD1,TRBJ2-7
TGTGCCAGCAGTACGACAGCCCAGAACACTGAAGCTTTCTTT,CASSTTAQNTEAFF,many,TRBV2,.,TRBJ1-1
TGTGCCAGCAGTGACCCTAGACAGGGGGGAAACTCCTACGAGCAGTACTTC,CASSDPRQGGNSYEQYF,few,TRBV6-1,TRBD1,TRBJ2-7
TGTGCCAGCAGTTACCACGACAGGCGACACACCGGGGAGCTGTTTTTT,CASSYHDRRHTGELFF,many,TRBV6-5,.,TRBJ2-2
TGTGCCAGCAGTGAAGACAGATGGTCTGACGAGCAGTACTTC,CASSEDRWSDEQYF,many,TRBV2,.,TRBJ2-7
TGTGCCAGCAGCTTACCGGGGATCTTGGCCTATGGCTACACCTTC,CASSLPGILAYGYTF,many,TRBV7-2,.,TRBJ1-2
TGTGCCAGCAGTTTCTTAGCGTCTACTATGGGGAACACTGAAGCTTTCTTT,CASSFLASTMGNTEAFF,many,TRBV7-8,.,TRBJ1-1
TGTGCCAGTCGGGGGAGCCTACCTGACGGCTACACCTTC,CASRGSLPDGYTF,few,TRBV6-1,.,TRBJ1-2
TGTGCCAGCAGTTACTACTCTACCGGGACAGGTACCTACGAGCAGCACTTC,CASSYYSTGTGTYEQHF,few,TRBV6-5,TRBD1,TRBJ2-7
TGTGCCAGCTCCCTCGGGCGTGCAGGGCCATACAATGAGCAGTTCTTC,CASSLGRAGPYNEQFF,.,TRBV25-1,.,TRBJ2-1
TGCAGTGCAAATATTAAATCTAGCACAGATACGCAGTATTTT,CSANIKSSTDTQYF,few,TRBV20-1,.,TRBJ2-3
TGTGCCAGCCGAGCAGACAACTATGGCTACACCTTC,CASRADNYGYTF,few,TRBV2,.,TRBJ1-2
TGTGCCAGCAGCTTAGATCTCGGGGGAACCGGTACCTTC,CASSLDLGGTGTF,few,TRBV11-2,.,TRBJ1-2
TGTGCCAGCACCACCCGACAGAACACCGGGGAGCTGTTTTTT,CASTTRQNTGELFF,.,TRBV9,.,TRBJ2-2
TGTGCCAGTCTAGATGGCATGGATACGCAGTATTTT,CASLDGMDTQYF,.,TRBV27,.,TRBJ2-3
TGTGCCAGCGGGGGAAGGAGTGGGCGGGCCTACGAGCAGTACTTC,CASGGRSGRAYEQYF,many,TRBV7-9,.,TRBJ2-7
TGTGCCAGCTCACGGCTAACCGGGACAGACCAATACGAGCAGTACTTC,CASSRLTGTDQYEQYF,few,TRBV18,TRBD1,TRBJ2-7
TGCGCCAGCAGCTTGGCCGACGTGAACTACGAGCAGTACTTC,CASSLADVNYEQYF,few,TRBV5-1,.,TRBJ2-7